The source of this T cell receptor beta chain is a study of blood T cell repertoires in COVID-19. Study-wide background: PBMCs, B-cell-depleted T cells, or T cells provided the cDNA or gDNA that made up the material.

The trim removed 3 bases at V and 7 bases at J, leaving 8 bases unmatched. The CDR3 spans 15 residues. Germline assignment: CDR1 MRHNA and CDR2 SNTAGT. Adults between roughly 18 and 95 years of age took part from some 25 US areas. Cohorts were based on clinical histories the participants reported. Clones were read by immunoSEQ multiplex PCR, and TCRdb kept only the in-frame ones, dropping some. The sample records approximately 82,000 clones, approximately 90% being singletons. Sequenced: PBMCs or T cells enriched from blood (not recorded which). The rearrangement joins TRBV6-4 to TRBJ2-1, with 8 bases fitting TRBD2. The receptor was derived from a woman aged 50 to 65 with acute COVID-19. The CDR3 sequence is CASSEAAGVRNEQFF. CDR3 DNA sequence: TGTGCCAGCAGTGAGGCAGCGGGAGTTAGGAATGAGCAGTTCTTC.